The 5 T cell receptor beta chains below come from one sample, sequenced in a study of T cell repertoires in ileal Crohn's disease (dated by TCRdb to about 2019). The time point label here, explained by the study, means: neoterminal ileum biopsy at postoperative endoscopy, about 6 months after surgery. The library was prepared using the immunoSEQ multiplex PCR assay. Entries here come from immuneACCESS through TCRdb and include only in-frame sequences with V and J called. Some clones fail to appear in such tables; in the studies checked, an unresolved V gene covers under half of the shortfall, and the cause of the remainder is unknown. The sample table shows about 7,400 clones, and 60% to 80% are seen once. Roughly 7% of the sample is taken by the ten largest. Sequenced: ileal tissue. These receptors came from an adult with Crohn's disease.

In nucleotides, the CDR3 is TGCGCCAGCAGCCCCAAAAGACAGGGCGAGCCTGGGGCCAACGTCCTGACTTTC. Its protein product is CASSPKRQGEPGANVLTF. The V and J genes are TRBV4-1 and TRBJ2-6; 7 bases map to TRBD1. Germline V gene lookup returns CDR1 MGHRA and CDR2 YSYEKL. V was pared by 4 bases and J by 2 bases, with 11 bases of the junction left unmatched. This CDR3 is built from 18 residues.

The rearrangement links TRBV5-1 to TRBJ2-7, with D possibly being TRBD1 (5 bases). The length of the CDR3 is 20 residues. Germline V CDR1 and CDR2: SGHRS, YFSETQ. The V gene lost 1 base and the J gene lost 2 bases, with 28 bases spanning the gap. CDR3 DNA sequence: TGCGCCAGCAGCTTGCAAAGGATTGCAGGGCACAGACTCACTACCTACGAGCAGTACTTC. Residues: CASSLQRIAGHRLTTYEQYF. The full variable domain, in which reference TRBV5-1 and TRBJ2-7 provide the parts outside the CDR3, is KAGVTQTPRYLIKTRGQQVTLSCSPISGHRSVSWYQQTPGQGLQFLFEYFSETQRNKGNFPGRFSGRQFSNSRSEMNVSTLELGDSALYLCASSLQRIAGHRLTTYEQYFGPGTRLTVT.

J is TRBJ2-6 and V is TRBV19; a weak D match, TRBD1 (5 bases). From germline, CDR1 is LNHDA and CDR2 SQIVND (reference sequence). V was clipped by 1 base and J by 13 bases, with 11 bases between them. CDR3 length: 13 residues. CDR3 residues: CASSIAQGQVLTF. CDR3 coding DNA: TGTGCCAGTAGTATAGCGCAGGGCCAAGTCCTGACTTTC.

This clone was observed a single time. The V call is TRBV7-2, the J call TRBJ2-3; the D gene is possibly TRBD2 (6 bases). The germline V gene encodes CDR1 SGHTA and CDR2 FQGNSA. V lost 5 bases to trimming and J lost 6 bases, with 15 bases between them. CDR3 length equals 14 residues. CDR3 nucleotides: TGTGCCAGCAGCGTCGGGACTCCAACGGATACGCAGTATTTT. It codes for CASSVGTPTDTQYF.

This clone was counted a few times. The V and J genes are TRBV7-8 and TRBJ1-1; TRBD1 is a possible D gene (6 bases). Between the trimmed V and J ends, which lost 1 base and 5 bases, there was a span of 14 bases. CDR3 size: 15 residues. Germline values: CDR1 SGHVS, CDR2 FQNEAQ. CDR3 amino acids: CASSLEGGGGTEAFF. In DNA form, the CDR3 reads TGTGCCAGCAGCTTAGAAGGGGGGGGTGGAACTGAAGCTTTCTTT.